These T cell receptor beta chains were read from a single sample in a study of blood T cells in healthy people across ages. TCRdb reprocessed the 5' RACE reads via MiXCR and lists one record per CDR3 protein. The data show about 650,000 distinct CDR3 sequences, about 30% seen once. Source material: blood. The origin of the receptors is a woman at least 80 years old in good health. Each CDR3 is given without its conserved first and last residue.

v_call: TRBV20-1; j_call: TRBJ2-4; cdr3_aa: SAAPIPGQGAQGAKNIQY
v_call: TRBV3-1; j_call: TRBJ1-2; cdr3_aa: ASSSIGGYT
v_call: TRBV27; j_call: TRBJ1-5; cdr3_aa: ASSTLKQGSNQPQH
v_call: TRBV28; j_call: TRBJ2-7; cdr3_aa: ASSLRWGNEQY
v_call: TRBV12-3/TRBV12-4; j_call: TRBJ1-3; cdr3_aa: ASSFAGIRGNTIY
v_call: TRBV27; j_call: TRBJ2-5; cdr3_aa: ASSLTTRLKETQY
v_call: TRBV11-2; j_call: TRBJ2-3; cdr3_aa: ASSRSPRVTDTQY
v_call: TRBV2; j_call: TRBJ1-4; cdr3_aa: ASSDRSNEKLF
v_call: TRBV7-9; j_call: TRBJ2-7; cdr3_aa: ASSPMGYPTYEQY
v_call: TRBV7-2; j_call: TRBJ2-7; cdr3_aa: ASSPGGTGSYEQY
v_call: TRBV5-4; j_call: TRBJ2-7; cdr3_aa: ASSSGTDYPYEQY
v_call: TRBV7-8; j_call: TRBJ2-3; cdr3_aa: ASSLVQGASSTDTQY
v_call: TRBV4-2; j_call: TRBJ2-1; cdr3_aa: ASSLSGGATNEQF
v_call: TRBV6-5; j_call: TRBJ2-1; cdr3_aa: ASSSKRETKQF
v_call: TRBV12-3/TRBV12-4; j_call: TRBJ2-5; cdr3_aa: ASTSSGLGDSYQETQY
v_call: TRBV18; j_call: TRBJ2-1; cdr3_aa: ASSPLGFGSYNEQF
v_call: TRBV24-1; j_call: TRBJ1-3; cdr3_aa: ATSQPSSGNTIY
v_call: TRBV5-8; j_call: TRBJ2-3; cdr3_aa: ASSSRGYRGADTQY
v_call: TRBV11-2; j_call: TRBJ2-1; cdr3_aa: ASSRSGGASHNEQF
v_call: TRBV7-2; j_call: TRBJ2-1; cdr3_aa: ASSFLLAGGFNEQF
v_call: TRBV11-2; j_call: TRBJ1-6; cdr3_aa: ASSLDLGQGRSPLH
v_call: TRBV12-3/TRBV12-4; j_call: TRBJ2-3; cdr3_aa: ASSRTSGYTDTQY
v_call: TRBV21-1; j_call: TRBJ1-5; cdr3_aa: ASSKEGDRDSNQPQH
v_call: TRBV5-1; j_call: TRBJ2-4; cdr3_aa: ASSFAGGDKNIQY
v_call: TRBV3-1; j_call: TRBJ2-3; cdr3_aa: ASSQDLGLAGFSDTQY
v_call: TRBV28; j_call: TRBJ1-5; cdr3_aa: ASSLNVAVFNQPQH
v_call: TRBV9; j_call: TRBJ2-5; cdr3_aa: ASSAHNEQY
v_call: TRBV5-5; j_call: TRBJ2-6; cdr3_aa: ASSQGVTGANVLT
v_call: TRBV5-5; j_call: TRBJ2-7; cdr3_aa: ASSLDTGCPQQY
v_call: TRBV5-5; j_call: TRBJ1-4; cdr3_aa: ASSFYDIPNEKLF
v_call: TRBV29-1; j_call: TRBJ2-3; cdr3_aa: SVELDGSSTDTQY
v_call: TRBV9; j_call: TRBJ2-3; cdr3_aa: ASSVNTGSRLTDTQY
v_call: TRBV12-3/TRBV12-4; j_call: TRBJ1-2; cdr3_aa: ASSFRFGQENYGYT
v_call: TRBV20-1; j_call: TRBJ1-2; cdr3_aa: SARATGAYGYT
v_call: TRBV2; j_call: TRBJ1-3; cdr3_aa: ARGGMTGSSGNTIY
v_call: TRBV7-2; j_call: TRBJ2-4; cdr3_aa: ASSLLMGGLAKNIQY
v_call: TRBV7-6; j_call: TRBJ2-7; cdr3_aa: ASSLGLDTYEQY
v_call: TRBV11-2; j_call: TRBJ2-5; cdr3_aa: ASNEWGGLVETQY
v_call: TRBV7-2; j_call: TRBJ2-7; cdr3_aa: ASSPLASEQY
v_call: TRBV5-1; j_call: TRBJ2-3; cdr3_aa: ASSKAGTSGSRTDTQY
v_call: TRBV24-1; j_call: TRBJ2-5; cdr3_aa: ATSDRPRGIQETQY
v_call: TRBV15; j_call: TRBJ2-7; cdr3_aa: ATSTGTSGRYEQY
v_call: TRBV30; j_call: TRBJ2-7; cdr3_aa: AWSVERGGREQY
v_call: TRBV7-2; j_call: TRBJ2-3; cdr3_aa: ASSLVGTGVGDTQY
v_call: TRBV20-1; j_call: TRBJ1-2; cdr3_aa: SAFAIDRDGGYT
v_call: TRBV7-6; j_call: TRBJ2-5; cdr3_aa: ASSLARPETQY
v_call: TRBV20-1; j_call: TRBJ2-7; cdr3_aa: SALGPLKTYEQY
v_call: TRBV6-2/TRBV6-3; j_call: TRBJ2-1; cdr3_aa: ASSRPGLAGYEQF
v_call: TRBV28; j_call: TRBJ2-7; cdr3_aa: ASTGGVPSYEQY
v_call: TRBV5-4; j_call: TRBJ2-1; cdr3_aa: ASSLVRSNEQF
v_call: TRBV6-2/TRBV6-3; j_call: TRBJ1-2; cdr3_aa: ASGDQGYT
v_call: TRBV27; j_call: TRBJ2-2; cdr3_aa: ASSLGSGGKYTGELF